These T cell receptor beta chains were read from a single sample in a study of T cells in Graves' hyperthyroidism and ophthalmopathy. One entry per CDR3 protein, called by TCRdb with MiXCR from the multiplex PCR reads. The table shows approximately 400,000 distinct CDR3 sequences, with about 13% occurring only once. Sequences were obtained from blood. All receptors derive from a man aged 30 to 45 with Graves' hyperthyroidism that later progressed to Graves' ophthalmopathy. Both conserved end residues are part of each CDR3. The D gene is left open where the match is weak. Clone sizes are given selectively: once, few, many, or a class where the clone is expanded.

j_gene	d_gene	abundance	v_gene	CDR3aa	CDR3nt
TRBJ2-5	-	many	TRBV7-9	CASSLSGNQETQYF	TGTGCCAGCAGCTTATCCGGAAACCAAGAGACCCAGTACTTC
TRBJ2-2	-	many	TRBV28	CASSLLVRKNTGELFF	TGTGCCAGCAGTTTATTAGTTAGGAAGAACACCGGGGAGCTGTTTTTT
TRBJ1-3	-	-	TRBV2	CASSLSRGAWGTIYF	TGTGCCAGCAGTCTCTCGCGGGGGGCATGGGGCACCATATATTTT
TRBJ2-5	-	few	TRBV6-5	CASSYRYETQYF	TGTGCCAGCAGTTACCGGTACGAGACCCAGTACTTC
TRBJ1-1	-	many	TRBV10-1	CASSENHGGPMNTEAFF	TGCGCCAGCAGTGAGAACCACGGGGGGCCGATGAACACTGAAGCTTTCTTT
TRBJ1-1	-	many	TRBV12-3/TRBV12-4	CASSFRQIGTFF	TGTGCCAGCAGTTTTCGGCAGATCGGGACTTTCTTT
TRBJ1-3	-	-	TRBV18	CASSPPGGFRNTIYF	TGTGCCAGCTCACCACCGGGCGGGTTCAGAAACACCATATATTTT
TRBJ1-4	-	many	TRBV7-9	CASSLVGGRTGGKLFF	TGTGCCAGCAGCTTAGTAGGCGGGCGTACCGGAGGGAAACTGTTTTTT
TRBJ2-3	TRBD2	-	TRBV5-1	CASSAGLAGGDTQYF	TGCGCCAGCAGCGCGGGACTAGCGGGGGGAGATACGCAGTATTTT
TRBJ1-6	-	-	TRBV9	CASSVGSSYNSPLHF	TGTGCCAGCAGCGTTGGGAGCTCCTATAATTCACCCCTCCACTTT
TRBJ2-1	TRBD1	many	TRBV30	CAWGDRHNEQFF	TGTGCCTGGGGGGACAGACACAATGAGCAGTTCTTC
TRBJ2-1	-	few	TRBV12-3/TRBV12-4	CASSRSDNEQFF	TGTGCCAGCAGTCGGTCTGATAATGAGCAGTTCTTC
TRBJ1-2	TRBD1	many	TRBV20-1	CSAWDRGSAGYTF	TGCAGTGCATGGGACAGGGGATCAGCTGGCTACACCTTC
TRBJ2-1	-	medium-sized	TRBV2	CASTQGRSYNEQFF	TGTGCCAGCACGCAGGGGCGATCCTACAATGAGCAGTTCTTC
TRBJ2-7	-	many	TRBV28	CASRPAEVGRLPYF	TGTGCCAGCAGACCCGCTGAAGTCGGACGTCTCCCGTACTTC
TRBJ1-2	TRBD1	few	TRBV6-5	CASSYSTGANYGYTF	TGTGCCAGCAGTTACTCAACAGGGGCTAACTATGGCTACACCTTC
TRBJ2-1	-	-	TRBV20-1	CSARVGRVSYNEQFF	TGCAGTGCTAGAGTGGGACGGGTCTCCTACAATGAGCAGTTCTTC
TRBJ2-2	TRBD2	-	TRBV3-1	CASSPGTSGGPGELFF	TGTGCCAGCAGCCCCGGGACTAGCGGGGGTCCTGGGGAGCTGTTTTTT
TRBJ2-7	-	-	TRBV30	CAWSVGNPAGTYEQYF	TGTGCCTGGAGCGTCGGCAACCCCGCAGGGACCTACGAGCAGTACTTC
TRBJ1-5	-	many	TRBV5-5	CASSLTAYSNQPQHF	TGTGCCAGCAGCTTGACAGCATATAGCAATCAGCCCCAGCATTTT
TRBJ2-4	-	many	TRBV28	CASSLLPGQGFKNIQYF	TGTGCCAGCAGCTTACTCCCGGGGCAGGGATTTAAAAACATTCAGTACTTC
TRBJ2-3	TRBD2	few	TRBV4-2	CASSQVRTSGGSHTQYF	TGTGCCAGCAGCCAAGTTCGGACTAGCGGGGGTTCTCATACGCAGTATTTT
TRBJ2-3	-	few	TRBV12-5	CASGLVRTLTDTQYF	TGTGCTAGTGGTTTGGTACGGACTCTCACAGATACGCAGTATTTT
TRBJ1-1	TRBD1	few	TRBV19	CASSITGGYTEAFF	TGTGCCAGTAGTATTACAGGGGGTTACACTGAAGCTTTCTTT
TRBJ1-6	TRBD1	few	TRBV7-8	CASNKQGGNSPLHF	TGTGCCAGCAACAAACAGGGGGGGAATTCACCCCTCCACTTT
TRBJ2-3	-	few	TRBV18	CASSPLNTDTQYF	TGTGCCAGCTCACCATTGAACACAGATACGCAGTATTTT
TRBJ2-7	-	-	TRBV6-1	CASKDSSTYEQYF	TGTGCCAGCAAAGACAGTTCAACCTACGAGCAGTACTTC
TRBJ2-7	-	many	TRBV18	CASSPGAGRTYEQYF	TGTGCCAGCTCACCCGGGGCAGGGCGCACCTACGAGCAGTACTTC
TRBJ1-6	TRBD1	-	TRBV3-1	CASSQEDNRGSPLHF	TGTGCCAGCAGCCAAGAGGATAACAGGGGCTCACCCCTCCACTTT
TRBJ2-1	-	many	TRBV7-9	CASSYGGRYSYNEQFF	TGTGCCAGCAGTTACGGGGGCCGCTACTCCTACAATGAGCAGTTCTTC
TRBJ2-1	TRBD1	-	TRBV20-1	CSAHRDRGAYNEQFF	TGCAGTGCTCACCGGGACAGGGGGGCCTACAATGAGCAGTTCTTC
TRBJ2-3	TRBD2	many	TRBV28	CASRHGGADTDTQYF	TGTGCCAGCAGACACGGGGGGGCGGACACAGATACGCAGTATTTT
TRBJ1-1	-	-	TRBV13	CASSKEVEAFF	TGTGCCAGCAGCAAGGAGGTCGAAGCTTTCTTT
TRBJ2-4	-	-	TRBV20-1	CSARKLLRGYTKNIQYF	TGCAGTGCCAGGAAACTCCTCAGGGGATATACCAAAAACATTCAGTACTTC
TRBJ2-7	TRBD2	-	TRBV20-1	CSAPLAGGRSSYEQYF	TGCAGTGCCCCCCTAGCGGGGGGCCGTAGCTCCTACGAGCAGTACTTC
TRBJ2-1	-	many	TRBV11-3	CASSLNRVNEQFF	TGTGCCAGCAGCTTAAACAGGGTGAATGAGCAGTTCTTC
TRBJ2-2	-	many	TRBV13	CASSLGQRNTGELFF	TGTGCCAGCAGCTTAGGGCAGCGGAACACCGGGGAGCTGTTTTTT
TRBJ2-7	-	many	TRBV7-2	CASSEHGGEQYF	TGTGCCAGCAGCGAACACGGTGGGGAGCAGTACTTC